This TCR beta chain is drawn from a study of blood T cell repertoires in COVID-19. Study information: COVID-19 samples, acute and convalescent, were from the United States, Italy and Spain. T cells, B-cell-depleted T cells, or PBMCs provided the cDNA or gDNA that served as material.

Cohort placement rested on clinical history that participants reported themselves. Original methodology: Using reference gene primer amplification, nucleated cell counts were estimated. Clones were read by immunoSEQ multiplex PCR, and TCRdb kept only the in-frame ones, dropping some. The DNA was the basis for D and trimming; V, J and clone size are from that table. The sample holds roughly 170,000 clones; approximately 81% are singletons and the top ten take 15% to 20%. Sequenced input: PBMCs or T cells enriched from blood (not recorded which). This TCR came from a man in his sixties who had recovered from COVID-19.

The CDR3 is CATSRNRQGAAFF. The CDR3 bases are TGTGCCACCAGCAGAAACCGACAGGGGGCTGCTTTCTTT. The J gene is TRBJ1-1, the V gene TRBV15; 10 bases align to TRBD1. V trimming: 2 bases; J trimming: 11 bases; junction bases outside the gene matches: 5. The CDR3 is 13 amino acids. Germline-derived CDR1 and CDR2 are LNHNV and YYDKDF (reference sequence).